This TCR beta chain was documented in a study of vaccination effects on CD4 cells after COVID-19. At the end of nine to ten days of culture, CD4+ T cells were isolated. The person acquired a PCR-confirmed SARS-CoV-2 infection between March and December 2020. Each participant was given two doses of one vaccine (BNT162b2 or mRNA-1273). This CDR3 is 12 amino acids long. Germline V gene lookup returns CDR1 SNHLY and CDR2 FYNNEI. V lost 7 bases and J lost 6, with 13 bases in between. Study results and caveats: Most post-vaccine spike-reactive clones in convalescents were new, not infection-derived.

Produced via immunoSEQ multiplex PCR; TCRdb's table is partial and in-frame only. The sample gives around 50,000 clones, over 60% of which show up once; about 5.4% is in the top ten. Only a few counts were recorded for this clone. Its antigen is still unknown. This TCR came from a human donor who had a prior SARS-CoV-2 infection. The specimen was CD4+ T cells from PBMCs cultured without peptide, collected after COVID-19 vaccination. The chain is built from TRBV2 and TRBJ2-7, with D uncertain. The CDR3 here is CASKPGSIEQYF. CDR3 DNA sequence: TGTGCCAGCAAACCCGGCTCCATCGAGCAGTACTTC.